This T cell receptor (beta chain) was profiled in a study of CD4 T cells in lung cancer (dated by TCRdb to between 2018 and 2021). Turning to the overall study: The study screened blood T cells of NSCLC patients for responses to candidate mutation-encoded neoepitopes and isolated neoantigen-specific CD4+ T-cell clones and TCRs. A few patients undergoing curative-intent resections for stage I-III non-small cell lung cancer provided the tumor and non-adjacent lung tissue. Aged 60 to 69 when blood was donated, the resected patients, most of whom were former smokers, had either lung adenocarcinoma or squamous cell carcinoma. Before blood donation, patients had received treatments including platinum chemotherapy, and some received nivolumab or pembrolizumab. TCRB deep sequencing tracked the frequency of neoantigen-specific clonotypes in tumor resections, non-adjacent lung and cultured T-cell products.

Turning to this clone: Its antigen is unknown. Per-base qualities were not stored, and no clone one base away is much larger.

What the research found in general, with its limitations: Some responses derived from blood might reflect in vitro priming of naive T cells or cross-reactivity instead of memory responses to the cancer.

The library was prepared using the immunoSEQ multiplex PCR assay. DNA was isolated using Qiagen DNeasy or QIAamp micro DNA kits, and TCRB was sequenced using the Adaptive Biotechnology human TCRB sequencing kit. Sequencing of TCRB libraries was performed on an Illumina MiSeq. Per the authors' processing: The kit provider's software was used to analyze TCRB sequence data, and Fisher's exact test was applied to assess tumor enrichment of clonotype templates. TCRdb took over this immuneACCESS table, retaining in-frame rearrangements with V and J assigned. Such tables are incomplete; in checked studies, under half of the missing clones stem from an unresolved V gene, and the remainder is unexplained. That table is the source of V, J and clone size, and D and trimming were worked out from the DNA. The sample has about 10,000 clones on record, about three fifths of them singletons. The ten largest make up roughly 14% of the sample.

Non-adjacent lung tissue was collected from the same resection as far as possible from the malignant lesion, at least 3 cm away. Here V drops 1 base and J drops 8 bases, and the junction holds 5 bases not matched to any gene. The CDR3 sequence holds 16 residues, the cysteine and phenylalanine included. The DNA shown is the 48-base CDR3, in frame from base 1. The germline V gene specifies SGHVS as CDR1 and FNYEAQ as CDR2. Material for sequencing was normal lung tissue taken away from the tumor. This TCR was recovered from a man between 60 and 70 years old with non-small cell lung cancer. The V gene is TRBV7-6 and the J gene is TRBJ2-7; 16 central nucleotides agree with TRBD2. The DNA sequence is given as TGTGCCAGCAGCTTAGTTGGGACTAGCGGGAGGGTTCAGCAGTACTTC. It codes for CASSLVGTSGRVQQYF.